Below are 28 T cell receptor beta chains sequenced from a single sample in a study of blood T cells in healthy people across ages. With a J-beta primer mix and a sample-barcoded 5' primer, a second PCR ran 7 to 11 cycles. TCRdb fed the 5' RACE reads into MiXCR, producing one record per CDR3 protein. The profile shows some 1.8 million distinct CDR3 sequences, 35% to 50% of them singletons. The sample consisted of blood. All receptors derive from a human donor in good health.

This clonotype has more than one count but fewer than ten. The chain couples TRBV28 to TRBJ2-3, with TRBD2 as a possible D gene (6 bases). Germline CDR1 reads MDHEN; CDR2 reads SYDVKM. V was trimmed by 9 bases and J by 2 bases, leaving 18 bases between them. The CDR3 sequence is 15 residues long. As DNA, the CDR3 is TGTGCCAGTACCTTAACCGGGACTTCCACAGATACGCAGTATTTT. This encodes CASTLTGTSTDTQYF.

This clonotype was picked up a small number of times. The chain combines TRBV6-5 with TRBJ1-5; weak D call: TRBD1 (5 bases). Per the germline V gene, CDR1 is MNHEY and CDR2 is SVGAGI. This CDR3 has 15 amino acids. CDR3: CTGSPTRGVRQPQHF. The CDR3 DNA reads as TGTACCGGCAGCCCCACTCGGGGGGTAAGACAGCCCCAGCATTTT.

This clonotype was counted once. As DNA, the CDR3 is TGTGCCAGCAGCTCCTTGGCCTTCGGTGGGAATGAGCAGTTCTTC. It specifies CASSSLAFGGNEQFF. The rearrangement joins TRBV11-3 to TRBJ2-1; D uncertain. This CDR3 is 15 amino acids long. Germline-derived CDR1 and CDR2 are SGHNT and YENEEA. Trimming removed 4 bases at V and 7 bases at J, with 17 bases between.

This clonotype has more than one count but fewer than ten. The rearrangement joins TRBV6-2 or TRBV6-3 to TRBJ1-5; D possibly corresponds to TRBD1 (5 bases). This CDR3 has 14 residues. V lost 6 bases and J lost 6, with 15 bases in between. Germline V gene data show CDR1 as MNHEY and CDR2 as SVGEGT. The CDR3 nucleotides read TGTGCCAGCAGGCCGGGACCGGCGGGTCAGCCCCAGCATTTT. Protein: CASRPGPAGQPQHF.

This clonotype was seen only a few times. This chain uses TRBV6-2 or TRBV6-3 with TRBJ2-7; tentative D call: TRBD1 (6 bases). CDR3 size: 15 residues. Germline CDR1 MNHEY, CDR2 SVGEGT. V was shortened by 5 bases and J by 0 bases, with 14 bases between the two germline ends. The CDR3 region is CASSQMDSYSYEQYF. CDR3 sequence (DNA): TGTGCCAGCAGTCAAATGGACAGCTACTCCTACGAGCAGTACTTC.

This clonotype was picked up a small number of times. The V and J genes are TRBV27 and TRBJ1-4, with 7 nucleotides matching TRBD1. The CDR3 has 16 residues. Germline CDR1 is MNHEY and CDR2 is SMNVEV (reference sequence). The V gene end was trimmed by 6 bases and the J gene end by 4 bases; junction bases not matched to a gene: 11. CDR3 region: CASRIYSGQNNEKLFF. CDR3 DNA sequence: TGTGCCAGCAGAATCTACTCGGGACAGAATAATGAAAAACTGTTTTTT.

A word on this clonotype: One end of the junction fails to match germline, which may point to a read error. V usage is TRBV4-1 and J usage is TRBJ2-5, with 12 bases fitting TRBD2. CDR3 length equals 16 residues. CDR1 is MGHRA, CDR2 YSYEKL, per germline. Written as DNA, the CDR3 is TGCGCCAACAGCCTTTCTAGCGGGGGGGCCAAAGAGACCCAGTACTTC. This translates into CANSLSSGGAKETQYF.

This clonotype was counted between two and nine times. The gene calls are TRBV10-3 and TRBJ2-7; the D gene is possibly TRBD2 (7 bases). The CDR3 contains 14 residues. Trimming took 4 bases from V and 3 from J, leaving 13 bases between them. Germline values: CDR1 ENHRY, CDR2 SYGVKD. As DNA, the CDR3 is TGTGCCATCAGTGGTGGGAGGGGGTACTACGAGCAGTACTTC. Encoded protein: CAISGGRGYYEQYF.

The CDR3 DNA reads TGTGCCAGCAGCCAAGATGCCCTAGCGGGGACTCTCGGTGAGCAGTTCTTC. The encoded protein is CASSQDALAGTLGEQFF. This chain links TRBV4-2 with TRBJ2-1; 9 nucleotides agree with TRBD2. This CDR3 comprises 17 residues. V shed 0 bases and J 9 bases; nucleotides not matched to a gene: 12. Germline V CDR1 and CDR2: LGHNA, YNFKEQ.

V and J are TRBV3-1 and TRBJ2-7, with 12 positions matching TRBD2. Germline loops: CDR1 LGHDT, CDR2 YNNKEL (reference sequence). This CDR3 region has 15 residues. V lost 7 bases and J lost 0; bases outside the gene matches: 4. The CDR3 reads CASTLAGGNSYEQYF. CDR3 coding DNA: TGTGCCAGCACTCTAGCGGGGGGGAACTCCTACGAGCAGTACTTC.

This clonotype was observed many times. The CDR3 coding sequence is TGTGCCAGCAGCTTAGAGTCTGGTTACGAGCAGTACTTC. Translating gives CASSLESGYEQYF. This sequence joins TRBV7-2 and TRBJ2-7; D remains ambiguous. Between the trimmed V and J ends, which lost 1 base and 4 bases, there was a span of 8 bases. Germline assignment: CDR1 SGHTA and CDR2 FQGNSA. CDR3 size: 13 residues.

This sequence joins TRBV29-1 and TRBJ2-7; D uncertain. V was trimmed by 4 bases and J by 5 bases, leaving 21 bases between them. CDR1 and CDR2 from the germline V gene are SQVTM and ANQGSEA. This CDR3 is built from 15 residues. The CDR3: CSVGPGPGRTHEQYF. DNA for the CDR3: TGCAGCGTTGGCCCCGGCCCGGGTAGGACCCACGAGCAGTACTTC.

This clonotype was counted at least ten times. The V and J genes are TRBV4-1 and TRBJ1-2, with 9 bases identical to TRBD1. Germline lookup yields CDR1 MGHRA and CDR2 YSYEKL. The V gene end was trimmed by 1 base and the J gene end by 7 bases; junction bases not matched to a gene: 7. The CDR3 is made up of 15 amino acids. CDR3 sequence: CASSQGLGQGFGYTF. As DNA, the CDR3 is TGCGCCAGCAGCCAAGGACTGGGACAGGGATTTGGCTACACCTTC.

The chain recombines TRBV28 with TRBJ2-4; D remains ambiguous. This CDR3 contains 15 residues. Germline values: CDR1 MDHEN, CDR2 SYDVKM. The V gene lost 6 bases and the J gene lost 0 bases, with 12 bases spanning the gap. CDR3 in amino acids: CASSPTALAKNIQYF. As DNA, the CDR3 is TGTGCCAGCAGCCCTACAGCACTAGCCAAAAACATTCAGTACTTC.

This clonotype was counted many times. The rearrangement uses TRBV10-3 and TRBJ2-5; 7 bases are shared with TRBD2. The CDR3 sequence is 14 residues long. Germline CDR1 ENHRY, CDR2 SYGVKD. J was trimmed by 3 bases and V by 0 bases; bases with no gene match: 1. The CDR3 region has the DNA TGTGCCATCAGTGAGTCGGCGGGGGAAGAGACCCAGTACTTC. Amino acid sequence: CAISESAGEETQYF.

This chain links TRBV15 with TRBJ1-1; D not certain. Germline CDR1 and CDR2: LNHNV and YYDKDF (reference sequence). V gave up 4 bases and J gave up 1 base, with 7 bases separating them. The CDR3 is 13 amino acids. The CDR3 sequence: CATSTDPNTEAFF. As DNA, the CDR3 is TGTGCCACCAGCACAGATCCGAACACTGAAGCTTTCTTT.

The chain has TRBV5-6 and TRBJ1-2; D is uncertain. The V end was cut by 4 bases, the J end by 4 bases, with 23 bases between. CDR1 SGHDT and CDR2 YYEEEE come from the germline V gene. The CDR3 is 17 amino acids. CDR3 nucleotides: TGTGCCAGCAGCCTTATCCTATGGGCCGAAGGCTCCTATGGCTACACCTTC. Protein: CASSLILWAEGSYGYTF.

The V call is TRBV29-1, the J call TRBJ2-3, with D uncertain. With 7 bases removed from V and 2 bases from J, the gap between germline ends came to 10 bases. The CDR3 length is 12 residues. The germline CDR1 and CDR2 sequences are SQVTM and ANQGSEA. The CDR3 region has the DNA TGCAGCGCCGTGTGGACCACAGATACGCAGTATTTT. Its translation: CSAVWTTDTQYF.

This sequence joins TRBV19 and TRBJ1-2, with a possible D match to TRBD1 (6 bases). Looked up from germline, CDR1 is LNHDA and CDR2 is SQIVND (reference sequence). The CDR3 runs to 14 residues. Trimming stripped 9 bases from V and 4 bases from J, with 18 bases between. The CDR3 nucleotides are TGTGCCAGCGCCCAGGGGAATTTCCTCTATGGCTACACCTTC. Translated: CASAQGNFLYGYTF.

This clonotype occurred once. As DNA, the CDR3 is TGTGCCAGCAGTTCCCTATCGACGACTAGCCCTATGTACGAGCAGTACTTC. Translating it yields CASSSLSTTSPMYEQYF. The chain employs TRBV27 and TRBJ2-7, with 7 bases identical to TRBD2. With V trimmed by 4 bases and J by 4 bases, 16 bases remained unmatched. The V gene's germline CDR1 is MNHEY and CDR2 SMNVEV (reference sequence). This CDR3 region has 17 residues.

This clonotype was counted between two and nine times. The chain couples TRBV28 to TRBJ2-1; TRBD2 matches at 7 bases. This CDR3 spans 13 amino acids. Germline CDR1 and CDR2: MDHEN and SYDVKM. V lost 4 bases and J lost 11; bases outside the gene matches: 8. CDR3 coding DNA: TGTGCCAGCAGTTGGCTGACTAGCCTGAAGCAGTTCTTC. Translation: CASSWLTSLKQFF.

This clonotype was found once. The chain couples TRBV6-2 or TRBV6-3 to TRBJ2-3, with 8 positions matching TRBD2. V dropped 6 bases and J dropped 2; count of bases not matched to a gene: 7. The CDR3 totals 15 residues. Germline assignment: CDR1 MNHEY and CDR2 SVGEGT. The CDR3 nucleotides read TGTGCCAGCAGCCCAAATAGCGGGGTCACAGATACGCAGTATTTT. This translates into CASSPNSGVTDTQYF.

The V gene is TRBV28, the J gene TRBJ1-2; no clear D. Trimming removed 7 bases at V and 4 bases at J, with 19 bases between. The CDR3 sequence is 15 residues long. The germline V gene encodes CDR1 MDHEN and CDR2 SYDVKM. CDR3 protein: CASTSLAVRSYGYTF. The CDR3 nucleotides read TGTGCCAGCACCTCCCTCGCGGTGAGAAGCTATGGCTACACCTTC.

This clonotype was seen a few times. CDR3 protein: CATSYGTFYEQYF. CDR3 in DNA: TGTGCCACCAGCTATGGGACTTTCTACGAGCAGTACTTC. J is TRBJ2-7 and V is TRBV15, with a possible D match to TRBD2 (6 bases). V was pared by 5 bases and J by 3 bases, with 11 bases between. The CDR3 runs 13 residues. Germline values: CDR1 LNHNV, CDR2 YYDKDF (reference sequence).

The chain is built from TRBV6-5 and TRBJ1-4, with TRBD1 as a possible D gene (5 bases). The CDR3 contains 13 residues. Trimming took 4 bases from V and 11 from J, leaving 14 bases between them. Germline V CDR1 and CDR2: MNHEY, SVGAGI. The CDR3 sequence is CASSLGLREKLFF. Written as DNA, the CDR3 is TGTGCCAGCAGTTTGGGGCTACGTGAGAAACTGTTTTTT.

This clonotype has only a few counts. The rearrangement links TRBV29-1 to TRBJ1-1; D might be TRBD1 (5 bases). Germline V gene data show CDR1 as SQVTM and CDR2 as ANQGSEA. Deletions cut 0 bases from V and 10 bases from J, with 15 bases between. The CDR3 is 13 amino acids. In nucleotides, the CDR3 is TGCAGCGTTGAAGATCCCTCAGGGCGGAGAGCTTTCTTT. Its translation: CSVEDPSGRRAFF.

The chain couples TRBV7-6 to TRBJ2-6; TRBD1 or TRBD2 may be the D gene (6 bases each). With 4 bases removed from V and 1 base from J, the gap between germline ends came to 20 bases. Germline values: CDR1 SGHVS, CDR2 FNYEAQ. The CDR3 is 19 residues long. The DNA of the CDR3 is TGTGCCAGCAGCTCGGGGGCGCCGGGCCTAGATTCTGGGGCCAACGTCCTGACTTTC. It is translated as CASSSGAPGLDSGANVLTF.

V is TRBV3-1 and J is TRBJ1-2; TRBD1 matches at 7 bases. Germline assignment: CDR1 LGHDT and CDR2 YNNKEL (reference sequence). The V gene end was trimmed by 5 bases and the J gene end by 2 bases; junction bases not matched to a gene: 5. The CDR3 length is 14 residues. CDR3 region: CASSYPGQNYGYTF. In DNA form, the CDR3 reads TGTGCCAGCAGCTATCCGGGACAGAACTATGGCTACACCTTC.